This TCR beta chain is drawn from a study of blood T cells in healthy people across ages. Whole-study findings and limits: Naive T cell percentage by flow cytometry tracked strongly with beta diversity.

Through a sample-barcoded 5' primer and a J-beta primer mix, a second PCR was run for roughly 6 to 11 cycles. The authors tagged each cDNA molecule using a template-switch adaptor with 12 random nucleotides. TCRdb redid the calling of the 5' RACE reads with MiXCR, one entry per CDR3 protein. There are hundreds of thousands of distinct CDR3 sequences in the sample; about 48% occur only once, and around 40% lies in the top ten. The CDR3 consists of 15 residues. V shed 5 bases and J shed 7 bases, with 18 bases lying between them. CDR1 SGHTA and CDR2 FQGNSA come from the germline V gene. On this clonotype: Its antigen is still unknown.

The authors drew around 9.4 milliliters of peripheral blood from each donor. Material for sequencing was blood. The receptor was isolated from a man of 80 years or more in good health. The chain has TRBV7-2 and TRBJ2-1; D remains ambiguous. The CDR3 nucleotides are TGTGCCAGCAGCGTCAGTCACTTGATAGGGAATGAGCAGTTCTTC. As protein: CASSVSHLIGNEQFF.